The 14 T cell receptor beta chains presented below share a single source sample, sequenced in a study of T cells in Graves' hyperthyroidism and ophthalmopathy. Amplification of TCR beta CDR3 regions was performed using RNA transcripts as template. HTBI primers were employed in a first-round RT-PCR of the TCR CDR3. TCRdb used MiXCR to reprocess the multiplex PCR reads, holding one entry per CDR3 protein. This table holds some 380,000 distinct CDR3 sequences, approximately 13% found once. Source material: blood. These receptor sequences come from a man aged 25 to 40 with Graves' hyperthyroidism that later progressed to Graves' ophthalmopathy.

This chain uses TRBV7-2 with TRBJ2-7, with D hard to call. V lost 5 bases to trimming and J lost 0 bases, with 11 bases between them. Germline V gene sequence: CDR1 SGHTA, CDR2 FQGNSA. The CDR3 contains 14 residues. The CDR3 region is CASSLFLSSYEQYF. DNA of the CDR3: TGTGCCAGCAGCCTCTTCTTGAGCTCCTACGAGCAGTACTTC.

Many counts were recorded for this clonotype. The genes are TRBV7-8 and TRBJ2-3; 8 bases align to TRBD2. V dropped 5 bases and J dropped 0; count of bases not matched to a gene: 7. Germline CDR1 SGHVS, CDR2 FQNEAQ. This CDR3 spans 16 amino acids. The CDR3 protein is CASSRTLAASTDTQYF. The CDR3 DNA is TGTGCCAGCAGCCGGACACTAGCGGCTAGCACAGATACGCAGTATTTT.

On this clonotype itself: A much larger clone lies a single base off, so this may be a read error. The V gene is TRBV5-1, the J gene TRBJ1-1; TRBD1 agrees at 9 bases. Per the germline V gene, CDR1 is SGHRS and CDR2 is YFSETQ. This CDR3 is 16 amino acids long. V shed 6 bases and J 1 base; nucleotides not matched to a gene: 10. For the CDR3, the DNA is TGCGCCAGCAAACAAGGGACAGGGTTGAAGAACACTGAAGCTTTCTTT. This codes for CASKQGTGLKNTEAFF.

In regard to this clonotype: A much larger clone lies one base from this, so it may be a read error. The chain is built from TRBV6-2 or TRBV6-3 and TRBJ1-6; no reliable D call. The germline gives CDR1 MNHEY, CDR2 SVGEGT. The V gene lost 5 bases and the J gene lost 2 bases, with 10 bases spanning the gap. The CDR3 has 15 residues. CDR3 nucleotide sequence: TGTGCCAGCAGTGCAAGGCAGACCTATAATTCACCCCTCCACTTT. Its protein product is CASSARQTYNSPLHF.

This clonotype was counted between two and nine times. CDR3 residues: CASSSGGKGEAFF. The CDR3 nucleotides are TGTGCCAGCAGCTCGGGGGGTAAGGGTGAAGCTTTCTTT. V is TRBV11-3 and J is TRBJ1-1; a weak D match, TRBD1 (5 bases). The CDR3 is 13 residues long. CDR1 is SGHNT and CDR2 is YENEEA in the germline V gene. V lost 4 bases, J lost 7 bases, and 13 bases lay in between.

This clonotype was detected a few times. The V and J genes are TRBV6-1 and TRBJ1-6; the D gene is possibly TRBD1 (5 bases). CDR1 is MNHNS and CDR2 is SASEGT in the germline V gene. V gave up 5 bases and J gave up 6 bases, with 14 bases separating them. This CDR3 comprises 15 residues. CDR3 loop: CASSTWGGSNSPLHF. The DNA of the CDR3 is TGTGCCAGCAGTACTTGGGGCGGTAGTAATTCACCCCTCCACTTT.

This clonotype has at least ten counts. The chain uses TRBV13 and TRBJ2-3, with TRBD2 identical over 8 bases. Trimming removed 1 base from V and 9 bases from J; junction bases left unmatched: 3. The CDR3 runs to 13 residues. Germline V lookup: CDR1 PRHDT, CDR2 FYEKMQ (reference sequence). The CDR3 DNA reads TGTGCCAGCAGCTTAGTTGGACTAGCAACGCAGTATTTT. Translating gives CASSLVGLATQYF.

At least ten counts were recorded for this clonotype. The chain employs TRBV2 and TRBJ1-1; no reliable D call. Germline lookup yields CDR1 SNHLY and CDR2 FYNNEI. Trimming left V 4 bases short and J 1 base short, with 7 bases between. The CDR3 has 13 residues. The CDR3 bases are TGTGCCAGCAGTGCAGATGGGAACACTGAAGCTTTCTTT. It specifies CASSADGNTEAFF. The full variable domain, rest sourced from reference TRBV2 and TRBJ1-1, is EPEVTQTPSHQVTQMGQEVILRCVPISNHLYFYWYRQILGQKVEFLVSFYNNEISEKSEIFDDQFSVERPDGSNFTLKIRSTKLEDSAMYFCASSADGNTEAFFGQGTRLTVV.

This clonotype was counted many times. The CDR3 nucleotides are TGCAGCATCACGTTGGGGCATGGCTACACCTTC. This translates into CSITLGHGYTF. The V gene is TRBV29-1, the J gene TRBJ1-2, with a possible D match to TRBD1 (5 bases). The CDR3 is 11 amino acids. Germline-derived CDR1 and CDR2 are SQVTM and ANQGSEA. Trimming shortened V by 8 bases and J by 6 bases, and 13 bases separated the two germline ends.

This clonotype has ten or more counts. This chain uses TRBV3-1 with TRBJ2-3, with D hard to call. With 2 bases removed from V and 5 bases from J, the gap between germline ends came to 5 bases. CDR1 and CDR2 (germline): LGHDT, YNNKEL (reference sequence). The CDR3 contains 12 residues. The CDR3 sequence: CASSQQLDTQYF. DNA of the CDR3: TGTGCCAGCAGCCAACAGTTAGATACGCAGTATTTT.

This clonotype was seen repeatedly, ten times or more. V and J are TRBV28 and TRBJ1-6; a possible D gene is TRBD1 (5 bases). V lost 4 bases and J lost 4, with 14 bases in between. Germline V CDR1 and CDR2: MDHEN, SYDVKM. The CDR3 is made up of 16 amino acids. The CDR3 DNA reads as TGTGCCAGCAGTTATTCGGGCAGGGCATATAATTCACCCCTCCACTTT. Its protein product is CASSYSGRAYNSPLHF. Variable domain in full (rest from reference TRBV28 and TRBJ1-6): DVKVTQSSRYLVKRTGEKVFLECVQDMDHENMFWYRQDPGLGLRLIYFSYDVKMKEKGDIPEGYSVSREKKERFSLILESASTNQTSMYLCASSYSGRAYNSPLHFGNGTRLTVT.

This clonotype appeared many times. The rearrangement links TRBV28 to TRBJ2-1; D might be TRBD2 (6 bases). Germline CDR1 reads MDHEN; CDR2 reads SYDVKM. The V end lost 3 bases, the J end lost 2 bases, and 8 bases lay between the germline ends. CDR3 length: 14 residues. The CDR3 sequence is CASSFAGTYNEQFF. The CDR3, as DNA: TGTGCCAGCAGTTTCGCGGGGACCTACAATGAGCAGTTCTTC.

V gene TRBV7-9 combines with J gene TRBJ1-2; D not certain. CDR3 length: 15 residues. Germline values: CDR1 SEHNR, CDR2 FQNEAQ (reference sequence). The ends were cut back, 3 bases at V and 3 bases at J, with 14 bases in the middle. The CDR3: CASSFGESSDYGYTF. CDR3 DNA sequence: TGTGCCAGCAGCTTCGGGGAATCAAGTGACTATGGCTACACCTTC.

As DNA, the CDR3 is TGTGCCAGCAGTGAATTTTACGTATCCTACGAGCAGTACTTC. Translated: CASSEFYVSYEQYF. The gene calls are TRBV6-1 and TRBJ2-7; D is unresolved. Trimming took off 2 bases at V and 1 base at J, with 9 bases between the two ends. This CDR3 is built from 14 residues. Germline-derived CDR1 and CDR2 are MNHNS and SASEGT.